These 29 T cell receptor beta chains were all obtained from the same sample, sequenced in a study of cytomegalovirus exposure and HLA in healthy donors. The PCR had 60 Vbeta and 13 Jbeta primers. Using immunoSEQ multiplex PCR, the repertoire was profiled, and TCRdb retains in-frame clones only, with some absent. Of some 200,000 clones listed, 75% to 85% were seen once; the top ten hold about 2.5%. Specimen: PBMCs. The receptor source for this set is a woman aged 55-75 years in good health and CMV-seropositive.

This chain connects TRBV7-6 to TRBJ2-3; 8 nucleotides align to TRBD1. After removal of 0 bases from V and 4 bases from J, the junction contained 9 bases not matched to a gene. The CDR3 loop spans 17 amino acids. Germline V CDR1 and CDR2: SGHVS, FNYEAQ. CDR3 sequence: CASSLAPTQGASDTQYF. CDR3 DNA: TGTGCCAGCAGCTTAGCCCCCACTCAGGGGGCGTCAGATACGCAGTATTTT.

The CDR3 nucleotides are TGTGCCAGCAGAAACTGGGGACAAGGAACAGATACGCAGTATTTT. Translated: CASRNWGQGTDTQYF. V gene TRBV6-6 combines with J gene TRBJ2-3; perhaps TRBD1 as D (6 bases). The V end lost 6 bases, the J end lost 3 bases, and 16 bases lay between the germline ends. Germline lookup yields CDR1 MNHNY and CDR2 SVGAGI (reference sequence). The CDR3 length is 15 residues.

This clone has only a few counts. The chain employs TRBV6-5 and TRBJ2-3, with 9 bases identical to TRBD1. The CDR3 totals 15 residues. Per the germline V gene, CDR1 is MNHEY and CDR2 is SVGAGI. Unmatched junction bases numbered 7, after V lost 4 bases and J lost 5 bases. The CDR3 protein is CASSLTGTGIDTQYF. CDR3 in DNA: TGTGCCAGCAGTTTAACCGGGACAGGGATAGATACGCAGTATTTT.

This sequence joins TRBV7-9 and TRBJ2-7; the D gene is possibly TRBD1 (5 bases). Looked up from germline, CDR1 is SEHNR and CDR2 is FQNEAQ (reference sequence). The CDR3 sequence is 14 residues long. Between the trimmed V and J ends, which lost 5 bases and 2 bases, there was a span of 13 bases. The CDR3 coding sequence is TGTGCCAGCAGCCGGCAGGGTCTCACCTACGAGCAGTACTTC. The encoded protein is CASSRQGLTYEQYF.

Written as DNA, the CDR3 is TGTGCCAGTAGTATCCAACAGAGCACAGATACGCAGTATTTT. Its protein is CASSIQQSTDTQYF. The chain has TRBV19 and TRBJ2-3; D remains unclear. The CDR3 sequence is 14 residues long. Looked up from germline, CDR1 is LNHDA and CDR2 is SQIVND (reference sequence). V was cut by 3 bases and J by 0 bases, with 7 bases left in between.

This sequence joins TRBV28 and TRBJ2-7, with D unresolved. Trimming removed 8 bases at V and 4 bases at J, with 12 bases between. This CDR3 region has 12 residues. The germline CDR1 and CDR2 sequences are MDHEN and SYDVKM. CDR3 DNA sequence: TGTGCCAGCTGCCGCCAGATGTACGAGCAGTACTTC. Its protein product is CASCRQMYEQYF.

This sequence joins TRBV19 and TRBJ1-1, with D possibly TRBD1 on 5 matching bases. The V gene lost 6 bases and the J gene lost 1 base, with 12 bases spanning the gap. Germline CDR1 and CDR2: LNHDA and SQIVND (reference sequence). The CDR3 length is 14 residues. DNA for the CDR3: TGTGCCAGTAGGCGAGTCGACAGGAACACTGAAGCTTTCTTT. Translated, it gives CASRRVDRNTEAFF.

The chain joins TRBV5-1 to TRBJ2-7, with 8 bases that match TRBD1. This CDR3 is 14 amino acids long. Trimming at V came to 2 bases and at J to 7 bases, leaving 8 bases not matched to a gene. Germline CDR1 is SGHRS and CDR2 is YFSETQ. The CDR3 loop is CASSFQGAPGEQYF. Written as DNA, the CDR3 is TGCGCCAGCAGCTTTCAGGGGGCGCCGGGGGAGCAGTACTTC.

CDR3 region: CASSPTGLRGQPQHF. The CDR3 bases are TGTGCCAGCTCACCAACGGGACTTCGGGGTCAGCCCCAGCATTTT. The chain couples TRBV18 to TRBJ1-5; D might be TRBD1 (5 bases). V lost 2 bases to trimming and J lost 6 bases, with 14 bases between them. CDR3 length: 15 residues. Per the germline V gene, CDR1 is KGHSH and CDR2 is LQKENI.

This clone showed up just a few times. The chain combines TRBV4-1 with TRBJ1-1, with 8 bases that match TRBD1. V was clipped by 8 bases and J by 1 base; unmatched bases: 9. The CDR3 totals 15 residues. The germline CDR1 and CDR2 sequences are MGHRA and YSYEKL. CDR3 sequence reads: CASSSQGVGNTEAFF. DNA of the CDR3: TGCGCCAGCTCCTCACAGGGGGTTGGGAACACTGAAGCTTTCTTT.

The chain combines TRBV27 with TRBJ1-2; TRBD1 aligns across 9 bases. The length of the CDR3 is 15 residues. V trimming: 5 bases; J trimming: 0 bases; junction bases outside the gene matches: 4. CDR1 and CDR2 (germline): MNHEY, SMNVEV (reference sequence). The CDR3 protein is CASSQNRGPNYGYTF. The CDR3, as DNA: TGTGCCAGCAGTCAGAACAGGGGGCCTAACTATGGCTACACCTTC.

This chain joins TRBV7-9 and TRBJ1-6; no clear D gene. The ends were cut back, 0 bases at V and 4 bases at J, with 13 bases in the middle. Germline V gives CDR1 SEHNR, CDR2 FQNEAQ (reference sequence). The CDR3 is made up of 17 amino acids. The CDR3 sequence: CASSLAGGLTYNSPLHF. The CDR3 DNA is TGTGCCAGCAGCTTAGCAGGTGGACTGACTTATAATTCACCCCTCCACTTT.

V usage is TRBV18 and J usage is TRBJ1-2; D gene ambiguous. Germline CDR1 KGHSH, CDR2 LQKENI. The ends were cut back, 2 bases at V and 8 bases at J, with 12 bases in the middle. The CDR3 runs 13 residues. The CDR3 spells CASSPSGDLGYTF. The CDR3 DNA reads TGTGCCAGCTCACCAAGCGGAGATCTGGGCTACACCTTC.

CDR3 loop: CASCLIREGDTQYF. The CDR3 DNA reads TGTGCCAGTTGCCTTATACGGGAAGGAGATACGCAGTATTTT. The chain has TRBV18 and TRBJ2-3, with D perhaps matching TRBD2 (5 bases). V was pared by 9 bases and J by 5 bases, with 18 bases between. Germline-derived CDR1 and CDR2 are KGHSH and LQKENI. The CDR3 sequence is 14 residues long. Drawing the rest from reference TRBV18 and TRBJ2-3, the complete variable domain is NAGVMQNPRHLVRRRGQEARLRCSPMKGHSHVYWYRQLPEEGLKFMVYLQKENIIDESGMPKERFSAEFPKEGPSILRIQQVVRGDSAAYFCASCLIREGDTQYFGPGTRLTVL.

This clone appeared a single time. The chain carries TRBV9 and TRBJ2-5; 8 bases are a match to TRBD1. CDR3 length equals 16 residues. CDR1 and CDR2 (germline): SGDLS, YYNGEE. The V segment lost 4 bases and the J segment 4 bases; nucleotides outside the gene matches: 12. CDR3: CASSPTDRGGRETQYF. CDR3 DNA sequence: TGTGCCAGCAGCCCGACCGACAGGGGTGGTCGAGAGACCCAGTACTTC.

This chain connects TRBV13 to TRBJ2-4, with D possibly TRBD1 on 5 matching bases. Trimming removed 5 bases at V and 6 bases at J, with 14 bases between. The length of the CDR3 is 14 residues. Germline V gives CDR1 PRHDT, CDR2 FYEKMQ (reference sequence). The CDR3 protein is CASSLSGQRNIQYF. Written as DNA, the CDR3 is TGTGCCAGCAGCCTCTCTGGACAAAGAAACATTCAGTACTTC.

The chain joins TRBV19 to TRBJ2-5; 8 bases are a match to TRBD2. The V segment lost 3 bases and the J segment 5 bases; nucleotides outside the gene matches: 5. In germline, CDR1 is LNHDA, CDR2 SQIVND (reference sequence). The CDR3 has 14 residues. As DNA, the CDR3 is TGTGCCAGTAGTATCGGGGGGGCTCGGGAGACCCAGTACTTC. Amino acid sequence: CASSIGGARETQYF. Full variable domain (remainder filled in from reference TRBV19 and TRBJ2-5): DGGITQSPKYLFRKEGQNVTLSCEQNLNHDAMYWYRQDPGQGLRLIYYSQIVNDFQKGDIAEGYSVSREKKESFPLTVTSAQKNPTAFYLCASSIGGARETQYFGPGTRLLVL.

The J gene is TRBJ1-1, the V gene TRBV7-8; possibly TRBD1 for D (5 bases). The CDR3 is 15 amino acids. The germline V gene has CDR1 SGHVS and CDR2 FQNEAQ. V lost 4 bases and J lost 4, with 16 bases in between. Written as DNA, the CDR3 is TGTGCCAGCAGCTCCAGGGTGCTGTTCGGCACTGAAGCTTTCTTT. Its protein is CASSSRVLFGTEAFF.

The V call is TRBV5-1, the J call TRBJ2-1, with TRBD2 matching 13 bases. CDR1 SGHRS and CDR2 YFSETQ come from the germline V gene. The CDR3 spans 17 residues. V lost 6 bases, J lost 7 bases, and 13 bases stayed unmatched. The CDR3 DNA sequence: TGCGCCAGCAACCCCCAACGGACTAGCGGGAGTTTGAATGAGCAGTTCTTC. Protein: CASNPQRTSGSLNEQFF.

The rearrangement uses TRBV7-2 and TRBJ2-3, with D maybe TRBD1 (6 bases). From germline, CDR1 is SGHTA and CDR2 FQGNSA. This CDR3 has 16 residues. Trimming removed 1 base from V and 2 bases from J, with 13 bases in between. CDR3 amino acids: CASSLGGGGITDTQYF. In DNA form, the CDR3 reads TGTGCCAGCAGCTTAGGGGGTGGGGGCATCACAGATACGCAGTATTTT.

The CDR3 region has the DNA TGTGCCTGGAGTTCGGGACAGTATGGCTACACCTTC. Its translation: CAWSSGQYGYTF. The chain recombines TRBV30 with TRBJ1-2; TRBD1 agrees at 7 bases. Trimming took 2 bases from V and 5 from J; bases not matched to a gene: 2. The CDR3 consists of 12 residues. The germline CDR1 and CDR2 sequences are GTSNPN and SVGIG (reference sequence).

In nucleotides, the CDR3 is TGTGCCAGCACTCTATCGACGGGGTATAATTCACCCCTCCACTTT. Its protein product is CASTLSTGYNSPLHF. The gene calls are TRBV6-5 and TRBJ1-6; no definite D call. V was shortened by 7 bases and J by 4 bases, with 14 bases between the two germline ends. This CDR3 has 15 amino acids. CDR1 and CDR2 from the germline V gene are MNHEY and SVGAGI.

This clone was seen a few times. The chain carries TRBV28 and TRBJ2-7; D remains ambiguous. V was shortened by 5 bases and J by 1 base, with 9 bases between the two germline ends. This CDR3 has 13 residues. The germline V gene has CDR1 MDHEN and CDR2 SYDVKM. The CDR3 DNA sequence: TGTGCCAGCAGTACAAGACAATCCTACGAGCAGTACTTC. Amino acids: CASSTRQSYEQYF. Together with reference TRBV28 and TRBJ2-7, the CDR3 gives the full variable domain: DVKVTQSSRYLVKRTGEKVFLECVQDMDHENMFWYRQDPGLGLRLIYFSYDVKMKEKGDIPEGYSVSREKKERFSLILESASTNQTSMYLCASSTRQSYEQYFGPGTRLTVT.

The chain couples TRBV10-3 to TRBJ2-3, with D perhaps TRBD2 (5 bases). Germline V lookup: CDR1 ENHRY, CDR2 SYGVKD. This CDR3 contains 15 residues. Trimming left V 4 bases short and J 2 bases short, with 13 bases between. In nucleotides, the CDR3 is TGTGCCATCAGTGCGAGTAGCCGGGACACAGATACGCAGTATTTT. It codes for CAISASSRDTDTQYF.

This rearrangement joins TRBV4-2 to TRBJ1-2; TRBD1 is a possible D gene (5 bases). V was shortened by 8 bases and J by 1 base, with 17 bases between the two germline ends. Per germline, CDR1 LGHNA and CDR2 YNFKEQ. The CDR3 sequence is 15 residues long. DNA for the CDR3: TGTGCCAGCGGTCGAGGTCAGGGTGGTAACTATGGCTACACCTTC. Translation gives CASGRGQGGNYGYTF.

The chain uses TRBV7-2 and TRBJ2-2; 7 nucleotides match TRBD1. The CDR3 extends over 15 amino acids. V was pared by 1 base and J by 4 bases, with 3 bases of the junction left unmatched. Germline CDR1 and CDR2: SGHTA and FQGNSA. The CDR3 region is CASSLDRGRTGELFF. The CDR3 DNA is TGTGCCAGCAGCTTAGATAGGGGGCGCACCGGGGAGCTGTTTTTT.

The chain carries TRBV27 and TRBJ2-2, with TRBD2 identical over 7 bases. This CDR3 comprises 16 residues. The V and J ends lost 3 bases and 3 bases, in that order; junction bases with no gene match: 7. Germline V gene lookup returns CDR1 MNHEY and CDR2 SMNVEV (reference sequence). The DNA of the CDR3 is TGTGCCAGCAGTTTTTGGCGTGCGGGAGACACCGGGGAGCTGTTTTTT. Translation gives CASSFWRAGDTGELFF.

J is TRBJ1-5 and V is TRBV7-6, with D uncertain. CDR1 and CDR2 from the germline V gene are SGHVS and FNYEAQ. This CDR3 contains 16 residues. Trimming pared 0 bases from V and 6 bases from J, leaving 15 bases between. The CDR3 reads CASSLAGGVSSQPQHF. In DNA, the CDR3 is TGTGCCAGCAGCTTAGCTGGAGGAGTCTCCAGTCAGCCCCAGCATTTT.

V and J are TRBV28 and TRBJ1-2, with unresolved D. Germline CDR1 MDHEN, CDR2 SYDVKM. Trimming cost V 3 bases and J 3 bases, with 5 bases left between them. The CDR3 spans 12 residues. The DNA for the CDR3 is TGTGCCAGCAGTTTGCAGGACTATGGCTACACCTTC. It yields the protein CASSLQDYGYTF.